This is a list of T cell receptor beta chains from one sample in a study of T-cell memory formation after mild COVID-19. TCRdb re-derived calls from the 5' RACE reads in MiXCR, one entry per CDR3 protein. Of about 90,000 distinct CDR3 sequences in the sample, about 13% are singletons; the top ten hold around a quarter. Sample: PBMCs or a T cell subset sorted from them (not recorded which). Every receptor here comes from an adult woman who had mild COVID-19 (a few samples of this study predate the infection). Cell type and time point are not known. Each CDR3 is given with its conserved first and last residue. Fields, in order: J gene, D gene, V gene, clone size, CDR3 protein, CDR3 DNA. A D gene is named only where the DNA matches it firmly. Some rows have no size entry. The others give once, few or many, or a class for an expanded clone.

>TRBJ1-1|.|TRBV12-3/TRBV12-4|.
CATTFGGVNTEAFF
TGTGCCACCACGTTCGGAGGGGTGAACACTGAAGCTTTCTTT
>TRBJ2-7|TRBD2|TRBV3-1|few
CASSQPGTSVYEQYF
TGTGCCAGCAGCCAACCCGGGACTAGCGTCTACGAGCAGTACTTC
>TRBJ1-1|.|TRBV12-3/TRBV12-4|few
CASSFVSGNTEAFF
TGTGCCAGCAGTTTCGTGTCCGGGAACACTGAAGCTTTCTTT
>TRBJ2-1|TRBD2|TRBV7-6|.
CASSDLTSAYYNEQFF
TGTGCCAGCAGCGACCTGACTAGCGCATACTACAATGAGCAGTTCTTC
>TRBJ2-1|.|TRBV29-1|.
CSVAADYNEQFF
TGCAGCGTGGCGGCAGATTACAATGAGCAGTTCTTC
>TRBJ2-7|.|TRBV9|many
CASSPPTGYEQYF
TGTGCCAGCAGCCCACCCACGGGCTACGAGCAGTACTTC
>TRBJ1-1|.|TRBV5-6|few
CASNVPVNEDTEAFF
TGTGCCAGCAATGTCCCAGTCAACGAGGACACTGAAGCTTTCTTT
>TRBJ1-3|.|TRBV5-6|.
CASSLGAQRNTIYF
TGTGCCAGCAGCTTGGGGGCCCAGAGGAACACCATATATTTT
>TRBJ2-5|TRBD1|TRBV9|.
CASSPGETGLGETQYF
TGTGCCAGCAGCCCCGGGGAGACAGGGCTTGGGGAGACCCAGTACTTC
>TRBJ2-7|TRBD2|TRBV4-3|many
CASSQDSSGYEQYF
TGCGCCAGCAGCCAAGATTCTAGCGGATACGAGCAGTACTTC
>TRBJ2-3|TRBD2|TRBV7-2|few
CASSLGLASTDTQYF
TGTGCCAGCAGCTTGGGACTAGCCTCGACAGATACGCAGTATTTT
>TRBJ2-2|.|TRBV24-1|few
CATSESDPTGELFF
TGTGCCACCAGTGAATCCGACCCCACCGGGGAGCTGTTTTTT
>TRBJ2-1|.|TRBV12-3/TRBV12-4|many
CASSWTKSSYNEQFF
TGTGCCAGCAGCTGGACTAAGAGCTCCTACAATGAGCAGTTCTTC
>TRBJ2-7|.|TRBV25-1|.
CASSEGLDYEQYF
TGTGCCAGCAGTGAGGGCCTTGACTACGAGCAGTACTTC
>TRBJ2-3|.|TRBV12-3/TRBV12-4|.
CASSPTGSRDTQYF
TGTGCCAGCAGTCCCACGGGGTCAAGGGATACGCAGTATTTT
>TRBJ2-2|.|TRBV5-4|.
CASSRVQMTGELFF
TGTGCCAGCAGCCGGGTGCAGATGACCGGGGAGCTGTTTTTT
>TRBJ1-1|.|TRBV7-8|.
CASSLLPLRVPMNTEAFF
TGTGCCAGCAGCTTACTCCCTCTACGGGTCCCCATGAACACTGAAGCTTTCTTT
>TRBJ2-5|.|TRBV29-1|few
CSVDVEEQETQYF
TGCAGCGTTGATGTGGAGGAACAAGAGACCCAGTACTTC
>TRBJ2-1|.|TRBV7-3|few
CASSARTRETDNEQFF
TGTGCCAGCAGCGCCCGGACGCGAGAAACCGACAATGAGCAGTTCTTC
>TRBJ2-1|.|TRBV24-1|.
CATSDLIPNEQFF
TGTGCCACCAGTGATTTAATTCCCAATGAGCAGTTCTTC
>TRBJ1-2|.|TRBV7-8|.
CATSRGVGYTF
TGTGCCACCTCGAGGGGGGTTGGCTACACCTTC
>TRBJ2-7|.|TRBV7-8|few
CASSHGVAYEQYF
TGTGCCAGCAGCCACGGAGTCGCCTACGAGCAGTACTTC
>TRBJ1-4|.|TRBV6-5|.
CASSSQFQGINEKLFF
TGTGCCAGCAGTTCCCAGTTTCAGGGGATTAATGAAAAACTGTTTTTT
>TRBJ2-3|TRBD2|TRBV7-3|few
CASSPEPGLAGAGTDTQYF
TGTGCCAGCAGCCCCGAACCGGGACTAGCGGGAGCGGGCACAGATACGCAGTATTTT
>TRBJ2-3|.|TRBV7-9|many
CASSLVLLTPSATDTQYF
TGTGCCAGCAGCCTTGTCCTCCTGACCCCTTCTGCCACAGATACGCAGTATTTT